The subject of this entry is one TCR beta chain. Its antigen is currently unknown. This sample stems from a study of CD4+ T cells in melanoma. Study-wide findings and caveats: CD8+ T cell, macrophage and B cell function reportedly correlated with neoantigen-specific CD4+ T cells. Neoantigen-specific CD4+ T cells in melanoma reportedly had diverse differentiation states.

Germline CDR1 is MNHNS and CDR2 is SASEGT. The CDR3 runs 13 residues. The V and J ends lost 8 bases and 5 bases, in that order; junction bases with no gene match: 6. The method was immunoSEQ multiplex PCR; TCRdb's version includes in-frame clones alone and lacks a portion of them. Found here are 20,000 or so clones, over 70% of them singletons; the top ten hold 5% to 6.5%. The chain joins TRBV6-1 to TRBJ1-5, with 7 bases fitting TRBD1. The clonotype comes from a human donor with melanoma. The specimen sequenced was cells from a culture (not recorded whether cultured in vitro). CDR3 nucleotides: TGTGCCAGCGGAGGAACAGGGGATCAGCCCCAGCATTTT. It yields the protein CASGGTGDQPQHF.